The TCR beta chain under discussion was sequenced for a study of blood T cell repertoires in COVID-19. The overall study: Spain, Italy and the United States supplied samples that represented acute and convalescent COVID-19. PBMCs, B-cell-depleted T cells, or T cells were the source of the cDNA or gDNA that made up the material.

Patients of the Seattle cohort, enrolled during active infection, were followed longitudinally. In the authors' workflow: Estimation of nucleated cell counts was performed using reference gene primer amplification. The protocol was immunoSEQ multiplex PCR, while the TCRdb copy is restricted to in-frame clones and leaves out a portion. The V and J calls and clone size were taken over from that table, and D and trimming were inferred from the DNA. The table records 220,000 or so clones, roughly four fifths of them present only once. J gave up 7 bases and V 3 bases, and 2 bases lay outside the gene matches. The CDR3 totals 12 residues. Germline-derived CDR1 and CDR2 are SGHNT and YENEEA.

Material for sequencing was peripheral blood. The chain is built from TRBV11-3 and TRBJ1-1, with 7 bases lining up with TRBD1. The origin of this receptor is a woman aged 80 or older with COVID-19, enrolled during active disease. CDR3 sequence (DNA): TGTGCCAGCAGCTTCCGGGACAGTGAAGCTTTCTTT. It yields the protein CASSFRDSEAFF.